Presented here are 31 T cell receptor beta chains from one specimen sequenced in a study of blood T cell repertoires in COVID-19. The protocol was immunoSEQ multiplex PCR, while the TCRdb copy is restricted to in-frame clones and leaves out a portion. The sample carries roughly 220,000 clones, around 83% recorded once. The sequencing input was peripheral blood. Receptor source: a woman of 80 years or more with COVID-19, enrolled during active disease.

The chain is built from TRBV18 and TRBJ2-7; 10 bases align to TRBD2. This CDR3 is 15 amino acids long. Trimming took 1 base from V and 1 from J; bases not matched to a gene: 1. Per the germline V gene, CDR1 is KGHSH and CDR2 is LQKENI. The CDR3 coding sequence is TGTGCCAGCTCACCACGGACTAGCGGATCCTACGAGCAGTACTTC. As protein: CASSPRTSGSYEQYF.

This clone appeared once. J is TRBJ2-3 and V is TRBV15; 11 nucleotides line up with TRBD2. The CDR3 runs to 16 residues. In germline, CDR1 is LNHNV, CDR2 YYDKDF (reference sequence). J lost 0 bases, V lost 2 bases, and 1 base had no gene match. CDR3 DNA sequence: TGTGCCACCAGCAGATTAGCGGGAGGGAGCACAGATACGCAGTATTTT. Amino acids: CATSRLAGGSTDTQYF.

The chain combines TRBV15 with TRBJ2-1, with D perhaps TRBD2 (5 bases). The V gene lost 5 bases and the J gene lost 5 bases, with 10 bases spanning the gap. CDR1 is LNHNV, CDR2 YYDKDF, per germline (reference sequence). This CDR3 has 13 amino acids. The CDR3, as DNA: TGTGCCACCAGCCGCGGACTGAACAATGAGCAGTTCTTC. As protein: CATSRGLNNEQFF.

This chain's CDR3 is CATTGLRLETQYF. In DNA, the CDR3 is TGTGCCACCACAGGTTTACGTTTAGAGACCCAGTACTTC. V and J are TRBV15 and TRBJ2-5; D remains ambiguous. Per germline, CDR1 LNHNV and CDR2 YYDKDF (reference sequence). The CDR3 length is 13 residues. Deletions cut 7 bases from V and 4 bases from J, with 13 bases between.

The V call is TRBV2, the J call TRBJ2-1; 8 bases agree with TRBD2. The germline gives CDR1 SNHLY, CDR2 FYNNEI. V lost 6 bases to trimming and J lost 1 base; unmatched junction nucleotides: 20. The CDR3 is 20 residues long. CDR3 residues: CASRERVGLKGLDSYNEQFF. The CDR3 coding sequence is TGTGCCAGCAGAGAACGAGTGGGGTTAAAGGGACTAGATTCCTACAATGAGCAGTTCTTC.

The V gene is TRBV19, the J gene TRBJ1-1; D is possibly TRBD1 (5 bases). Trimming cost V 5 bases and J 0 bases, with 10 bases left between them. The CDR3 runs 14 residues. Germline V gene lookup returns CDR1 LNHDA and CDR2 SQIVND (reference sequence). The CDR3 DNA reads as TGTGCCAGTAGTGTGGCAGGGCTGAACACTGAAGCTTTCTTT. This encodes CASSVAGLNTEAFF.

This clone was picked up one time. The chain couples TRBV20-1 to TRBJ1-3, with D unclear. This CDR3 comprises 11 residues. V gave up 4 bases and J gave up 3 bases, with 4 bases separating them. Germline-derived CDR1 and CDR2 are DFQATT and SNEGSKA (reference sequence). The CDR3 DNA reads as TGCAGTGCTAACATTGGAAACACCATATATTTT. Its translation: CSANIGNTIYF.

The chain joins TRBV10-3 to TRBJ2-7, with TRBD1 as a possible D gene (6 bases). The V end was cut by 2 bases, the J end by 2 bases, with 10 bases between. The CDR3 covers 14 residues. Germline V lookup: CDR1 ENHRY, CDR2 SYGVKD. The CDR3 DNA follows: TGTGCCATCAGTGAGACAGGGTCCGCCTACGAGCAGTACTTC. This translates into CAISETGSAYEQYF.

The rearrangement links TRBV11-2 to TRBJ1-1; no firm D call. The germline gives CDR1 SGHAT, CDR2 FQNNGV. This CDR3 has 15 residues. Trimming cost V 5 bases and J 0 bases, with 13 bases left between them. CDR3 in DNA: TGTGCCAGCAGCCCCCGCGGAGCCATGAACACTGAAGCTTTCTTT. It yields the protein CASSPRGAMNTEAFF.

The chain combines TRBV24-1 with TRBJ2-1; TRBD1 aligns across 9 bases. The CDR3 consists of 14 residues. Germline CDR1 and CDR2: KGHDR and SFDVKD. Trimming at V came to 12 bases and at J to 2 bases, leaving 7 bases not matched to a gene. The CDR3 here is CASPGQGPYNEQFF. CDR3 DNA: TGTGCCTCCCCGGGACAGGGTCCCTACAATGAGCAGTTCTTC.

The chain couples TRBV5-5 to TRBJ1-3; D uncertain. Germline V gene data show CDR1 as SGHKS and CDR2 as YYEKEE (reference sequence). V was trimmed by 4 bases and J by 0 bases, leaving 11 bases between them. This CDR3 has 15 amino acids. The CDR3: CASSPTGGSGNTIYF. The CDR3 nucleotides are TGTGCCAGCAGCCCCACCGGCGGCTCTGGAAACACCATATATTTT.

The CDR3 nucleotides are TGTGCCAGCAGGACAGGGGGCACAGGCAACTATGGCTACACCTTC. Translation gives CASRTGGTGNYGYTF. The chain carries TRBV6-6 and TRBJ1-2; TRBD1 aligns across 10 bases. The CDR3 extends over 15 amino acids. V was pared by 6 bases and J by 2 bases, with 6 bases of the junction left unmatched. Germline-derived CDR1 and CDR2 are MNHNY and SVGAGI (reference sequence).

The genes are TRBV1 and TRBJ2-5; the DNA was not used to check the table's D call, TRBD1. TRBV1 represents a pseudogene. This CDR3 is built from 16 residues. As DNA, the CDR3 is TGCACCAGCAGCTTCCAGGGATGGACCCGAAAAGAGACCCAGTACTTC. This sequence encodes CTSSFQGWTRKETQYF.

This chain connects TRBV5-1 to TRBJ2-7, with 7 bases that match TRBD2. CDR3 length: 14 residues. Trimming at V came to 0 bases and at J to 3 bases, leaving 3 bases not matched to a gene. The germline gives CDR1 SGHRS, CDR2 YFSETQ. CDR3 protein: CASSLGSSGYEQYF. Here the CDR3 DNA reads TGCGCCAGCAGCTTGGGGTCTAGCGGCTACGAGCAGTACTTC.

V usage is TRBV29-1 and J usage is TRBJ2-7; TRBD1 matches at 8 bases. This CDR3 has 14 amino acids. The germline gives CDR1 SQVTM, CDR2 ANQGSEA. Trimming removed 0 bases from V and 3 bases from J; junction bases left unmatched: 4. CDR3 nucleotides: TGCAGCGTTGAAGATAGAACAGGGGGCTACGAGCAGTACTTC. Translation: CSVEDRTGGYEQYF.

CDR3 amino acids: CASSPTGNPTKQYF. CDR3 in DNA: TGTGCCAGCAGCCCGACAGGAAACCCTACGAAGCAGTACTTC. The rearrangement uses TRBV11-3 and TRBJ2-7; possible D gene TRBD1, 6 bases. Per germline, CDR1 SGHNT and CDR2 YENEEA. The CDR3 is made up of 14 amino acids. Trimming pared 5 bases from V and 8 bases from J, leaving 19 bases between.

This chain joins TRBV19 and TRBJ2-3, with TRBD1 identical over 10 bases. The CDR3 totals 14 residues. Trimming at V came to 6 bases and at J to 4 bases, leaving 4 bases not matched to a gene. The germline gives CDR1 LNHDA, CDR2 SQIVND (reference sequence). For the CDR3, the DNA is TGTGCCAGTAGGCGGGACAGGGGAGCAGATACGCAGTATTTT. Translation: CASRRDRGADTQYF.

The CDR3 region is CASSLGTGINEQYF. The CDR3 nucleotides are TGCGCCAGCAGCTTGGGGACAGGGATCAACGAGCAGTACTTC. This sequence joins TRBV5-1 and TRBJ2-7, with TRBD1 matching 8 bases. CDR3 length: 14 amino acids. Germline V gene data show CDR1 as SGHRS and CDR2 as YFSETQ. Trimming cost V 0 bases and J 5 bases; bases outside gene matches: 4.

This sequence joins TRBV6-2 or TRBV6-3 and TRBJ2-2; TRBD2 matches 10 bases. Germline CDR1 MNHEY, CDR2 SVGEGT. The trim removed 4 bases at V and 4 bases at J, leaving 3 bases unmatched. The CDR3 spans 15 residues. The CDR3 coding sequence is TGTGCCAGCAGTTGGCTAGCGGGGGCCACCGGGGAGCTGTTTTTT. This sequence encodes CASSWLAGATGELFF.

The chain has TRBV9 and TRBJ1-1, with D unresolved. CDR3 size: 15 residues. Germline CDR1 SGDLS, CDR2 YYNGEE. V was trimmed by 0 bases and J by 1 base, leaving 10 bases between them. The CDR3 is CASSVAVSTNTEAFF. For the CDR3, the DNA is TGTGCCAGCAGCGTAGCGGTGAGTACGAACACTGAAGCTTTCTTT.

The CDR3 sequence: CASMVVRGVKNIQYF. For the CDR3, the DNA is TGTGCCAGCATGGTCGTACGGGGGGTCAAAAACATTCAGTACTTC. V and J are TRBV2 and TRBJ2-4; 7 bases match TRBD2. CDR1 is SNHLY, CDR2 FYNNEI, per germline. The CDR3 extends over 15 amino acids. Trimming at V came to 7 bases and at J to 3 bases, leaving 9 bases not matched to a gene.

This clone was detected only a few times. V usage is TRBV15 and J usage is TRBJ1-1, with a tentative D call TRBD1 (6 bases). The germline gives CDR1 LNHNV, CDR2 YYDKDF (reference sequence). With 0 bases removed from V and 7 bases from J, the gap between germline ends came to 12 bases. CDR3 size: 14 residues. CDR3 in DNA: TGTGCCACCAGCAGAGAGCTTAGGGGGAATGAAGCTTTCTTT. Its translation: CATSRELRGNEAFF.

The chain combines TRBV2 with TRBJ1-2; 8 nucleotides align to TRBD1. Per germline, CDR1 SNHLY and CDR2 FYNNEI. J was trimmed by 5 bases and V by 2 bases; bases with no gene match: 10. CDR3 length: 16 residues. This CDR3 reads CASSEYQGAHGYGYTF. In nucleotides, the CDR3 is TGTGCCAGCAGTGAATACCAGGGGGCGCATGGGTATGGCTACACCTTC.

This chain links TRBV15 with TRBJ1-2, with a possible D match to TRBD1 (5 bases). CDR1 is LNHNV, CDR2 YYDKDF, per germline (reference sequence). Deletions cut 6 bases from V and 10 bases from J, with 15 bases between. CDR3 length equals 12 residues. The CDR3 DNA sequence: TGTGCCACCAGTCGGGGGGAGGATGTCTACACCTTC. Translating it yields CATSRGEDVYTF.

The chain employs TRBV27 and TRBJ1-5, with TRBD1 identical over 7 bases. V trimming: 7 bases; J trimming: 2 bases; junction bases outside the gene matches: 14. The length of the CDR3 is 17 residues. From germline, CDR1 is MNHEY and CDR2 SMNVEV (reference sequence). The CDR3 here is CASKPQGATGGNQPQHF. The CDR3 DNA follows: TGTGCCAGCAAACCTCAAGGGGCCACAGGGGGCAATCAGCCCCAGCATTTT.

V is TRBV6-2 or TRBV6-3 and J is TRBJ2-6; 10 nucleotides agree with TRBD1. Looked up from germline, CDR1 is MNHEY and CDR2 is SVGEGT. The CDR3 totals 19 residues. V trimming: 6 bases; J trimming: 0 bases; junction bases outside the gene matches: 11. CDR3: CASSHPAGQGSSGANVLTF. The CDR3 coding sequence is TGTGCCAGCAGCCACCCGGCGGGACAGGGGAGCTCTGGGGCCAACGTCCTGACTTTC.

The chain combines TRBV24-1 with TRBJ2-2, with a weak D call TRBD1 (5 bases). From germline, CDR1 is KGHDR and CDR2 SFDVKD. This CDR3 has 16 amino acids. V was trimmed by 3 bases and J by 3 bases, leaving 13 bases between them. In DNA, the CDR3 is TGTGCCACCAGTGATCCCCGAACAGGAGACACCGGGGAGCTGTTTTTT. Encoded protein: CATSDPRTGDTGELFF.

The count of this clone is one. This rearrangement joins TRBV3-1 (or the pseudogene TRBV3-2) to TRBJ2-3; D possibly corresponds to TRBD1 (6 bases). Germline V gives CDR1 LGHDT, CDR2 YNNKEL (reference sequence). The CDR3 is made up of 13 amino acids. Trimming pared 1 base from V and 6 bases from J, leaving 8 bases between. The CDR3, as DNA: TGTGCCAGCAGCCAAGCGGACAGTGATACGCAGTATTTT. It translates to CASSQADSDTQYF.

The chain uses TRBV19 and TRBJ1-3, with a tentative D call TRBD1 (5 bases). V shed 3 bases and J shed 0 bases, with 12 bases lying between them. The CDR3 totals 16 residues. Per the germline V gene, CDR1 is LNHDA and CDR2 is SQIVND (reference sequence). The CDR3 DNA reads TGTGCCAGTAGTATGGGGCAGTTAAGCTCTGGAAACACCATATATTTT. Translation: CASSMGQLSSGNTIYF.

The gene calls are TRBV27 and TRBJ2-1; 7 nucleotides match TRBD2. The germline CDR1 and CDR2 sequences are MNHEY and SMNVEV (reference sequence). V lost 3 bases to trimming and J lost 3 bases; unmatched junction nucleotides: 5. This CDR3 is built from 15 residues. The DNA for the CDR3 is TGTGCCAGCAGTTTGCGGCGGGGGAACTACAATGAGCAGTTCTTC. This gives the protein CASSLRRGNYNEQFF.

In its sample, this clone was seen once. V and J are TRBV4-3 and TRBJ2-1, with 9 bases fitting TRBD1. Germline-derived CDR1 and CDR2 are LGHNA and YSLEER. J gave up 4 bases and V 4 bases, and 11 bases lay outside the gene matches. The CDR3 spans 17 residues. The CDR3 protein is CASSPKQGAGLYNEQFF. DNA of the CDR3: TGCGCCAGCAGCCCCAAACAGGGGGCAGGCCTTTACAATGAGCAGTTCTTC.